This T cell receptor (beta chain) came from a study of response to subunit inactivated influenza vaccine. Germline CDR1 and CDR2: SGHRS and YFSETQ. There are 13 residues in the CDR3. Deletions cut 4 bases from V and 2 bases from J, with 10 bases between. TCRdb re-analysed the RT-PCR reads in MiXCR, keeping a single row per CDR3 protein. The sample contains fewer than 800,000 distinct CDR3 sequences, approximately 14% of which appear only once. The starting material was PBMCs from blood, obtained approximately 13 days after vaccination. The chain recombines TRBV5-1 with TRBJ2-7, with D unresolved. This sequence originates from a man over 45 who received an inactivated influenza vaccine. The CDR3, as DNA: TGCGCCAGCAGCCCCTCGGCCCCCTACGAGCAGTACTTC. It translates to CASSPSAPYEQYF.